The clone carrying this T cell receptor beta chain was seen more than once but under ten times. This sample is drawn from a study of response to subunit inactivated influenza vaccine. TCRdb reprocessed the RT-PCR reads with MiXCR, giving one entry per CDR3 protein. The table lists roughly 700,000 distinct CDR3 sequences, around a sixth of them singletons. The sequence came from a man aged 50-60 years who received an inactivated influenza vaccine. This material consisted of PBMCs from blood, taken 11 to 12 days after vaccination.

The chain's CDR3 is CSASSLSGGQVDEAFF. CDR3 nucleotides: TGCAGTGCCAGTTCCCTCTCCGGGGGGCAGGTCGATGAAGCTTTCTTT. This chain links TRBV20-1 with TRBJ1-1, with a tentative D call TRBD1 (6 bases). Germline CDR1 reads DFQATT; CDR2 reads SNEGSKA (reference sequence). The CDR3 contains 16 residues. Trimming took off 6 bases at V and 7 bases at J, with 27 bases between the two ends.